This T cell receptor beta chain derives from a study of blood T cell repertoires in COVID-19. Study details: There were acute and convalescent COVID-19 samples, and they came from the United States, Italy and Spain. In each case, the material was cDNA or gDNA derived from T cells, B-cell-depleted T cells, or PBMCs.

In germline, CDR1 is KGHDR, CDR2 SFDVKD. After removal of 4 bases from V and 6 bases from J, the junction contained 6 bases not matched to a gene. The CDR3 runs to 14 residues. As handled by the study authors: Quantification of nucleated cells was approximated via reference gene primer amplification. TCRdb keeps only in-frame clones here, not all; method: immunoSEQ multiplex PCR. V, J and clone size were drawn from that table, and D and trimming were deduced from the DNA. Here the sample spans 60,000 to 75,000 clones, 75% to 85% being singletons. The sequencing sample was made of peripheral blood. The chain links TRBV24-1 to TRBJ2-3; 7 bases fit TRBD2. This sequence was found in a human donor in a cohort sampled during active COVID-19. The CDR3 sequence is CATSEGWGGDTQYF. The CDR3 nucleotides are TGTGCCACCAGTGAAGGTTGGGGGGGGGATACGCAGTATTTT.